Sequencing of this T cell receptor beta chain was carried out in a study of siplizumab effects on memory and regulatory T cells (dated by TCRdb to about 2019). Looking at the study overall: The effect of the anti-CD2 antibody siplizumab on alloreactive T-cell subsets was examined in allogeneic mixed lymphocyte reactions constructed from human PBMCs. Study-wide findings and limitations: A naive or memory phenotype could not be assigned to roughly 80-95% of proliferating CD4+ or CD8+ clones. Whether proliferating Tregs from siplizumab cultures were suppressive was not functionally confirmed. Among mappable alloreactive CD4+ clones, the Treg-derived fraction averaged approximately 69% with siplizumab versus 25% to 30% in control reactions. The cumulative frequency of alloreactive sequences traceable to unstimulated CD4+ memory T cells was significantly reduced by siplizumab. Because sequences below about 10^-5 frequency were poorly captured, only a minor fraction of alloreactive clones could be mapped to unstimulated subsets. Compared with memory T cells, unstimulated naive T cells appeared more diverse, and naive cells seemed to make a substantial contribution to the alloresponse.

The receptor library was made with the immunoSEQ multiplex PCR assay. Each sample had 90,000 to 100,000 TCR templates assayed by the deep sequencing platform. Genomic DNA extracted from sorted T cells was used for TCRbeta CDR3 sequencing. On the study's bioinformatics: Clonal analysis of TCRbeta CDR3 data was done in the R programming language. Comparing unstimulated samples against CFSE-low samples taken after the reaction was how alloreactive CD4+ and CD8+ clones were defined. Alloreactive CD4+ clones were assigned to regulatory or non-regulatory origin by matching sequences to sorted unstimulated Treg and non-Treg repertoires. The clones in this table, taken by TCRdb from immuneACCESS, are in-frame only. Not every clone is retained; where verified, under half of the shortfall comes from an unresolved V gene, and the cause of the rest is unknown. The V and J calls and the clone size are those of that table, but D and trimming were determined from the DNA. The sample table records over 100,000 clones; just over 90% of these occur just once. The top ten hold around 0.75% of the sample.

TCRbeta CDR3 sequencing was performed on sorted unstimulated T cells and on proliferating T cells recovered from mixed lymphocyte reactions. Fresh whole blood from fewer than twelve HLA-typed healthy donors was used to isolate PBMCs. To map where alloreactive clones came from, unstimulated CD4+ regulatory T cells were FACS-sorted. Trimming takes 0 bases from V and 2 bases from J, and the germline ends sit 11 bases apart. The cysteine opens and the phenylalanine closes a CDR3 of 15 amino acids. Only the CDR3 region is kept as DNA, spanning 45 bases read in frame from base 1. The germline V gene (reference sequence) specifies SGHKS as CDR1 and YYEKEE as CDR2. A remark on this clone: Its antigen is unknown. No quality values exist for individual bases; no much larger clone is one base distant.

The chain couples TRBV5-5 to TRBJ1-2; the D gene assignment is ambiguous. This receptor was obtained from a human donor in good health. Sequencing input: Tregs sorted from blood. The CDR3 corresponds to CASSLVAAGNYGYTF. The DNA sequence is given as TGTGCCAGCAGCTTGGTGGCGGCTGGCAACTATGGCTACACCTTC.